Shown below are 25 T cell receptor beta chains from a single sample sequenced in a study of CD8 T cells in ankylosing spondylitis. One entry per CDR3 protein results from TCRdb running MiXCR on the 5' RACE reads. This table holds around 150,000 distinct CDR3 sequences, 30% to 35% found once. Sequencing was done on a sample of synovial fluid, either unsorted or a sorted T cell fraction (not recorded which). Source of these receptors: a male donor with ankylosing spondylitis.

The sample holds many counts of this clonotype. The CDR3 region has the DNA TGCAGTGCTAGGGACCCTAGCCCAGATACGCAGTATTTT. Translation: CSARDPSPDTQYF. This rearrangement joins TRBV20-1 to TRBJ2-3, with D possibly being TRBD2 (5 bases). The germline V gene encodes CDR1 DFQATT and CDR2 SNEGSKA (reference sequence). Trimming stripped 3 bases from V and 4 bases from J, with 11 bases between. This CDR3 contains 13 residues.

This clonotype has only a few counts. The chain links TRBV20-1 to TRBJ2-7, with TRBD2 identical over 9 bases. CDR3 length: 14 amino acids. Germline V CDR1 and CDR2: DFQATT, SNEGSKA (reference sequence). CDR3 coding DNA: TGCAGATGTAGAAGGCTAGCGGGATCCTACGAGCAGTACTTC. As protein: CRCRRLAGSYEQYF.

The table lists this clonotype with many counts. The rearrangement uses TRBV27 and TRBJ2-7; 8 bases fit TRBD2. This CDR3 is built from 17 residues. Germline lookup yields CDR1 MNHEY and CDR2 SMNVEV (reference sequence). J lost 5 bases, V lost 4 bases, and 16 bases had no gene match. CDR3 residues: CASSSSNPSGWTHEQYF. For the CDR3, the DNA is TGTGCCAGCAGTTCAAGTAATCCTAGCGGGTGGACTCACGAGCAGTACTTC.

The V gene is TRBV7-6, the J gene TRBJ2-2; no clear D gene. V lost 5 bases and J 0 bases, leaving 10 bases between the germline ends. The germline V gene has CDR1 SGHVS and CDR2 FNYEAQ. This CDR3 has 15 residues. DNA for the CDR3: TGTGCCAGCAGCGCTGCAAACGCGAACACCGGGGAGCTGTTTTTT. Amino acids: CASSAANANTGELFF. The whole variable domain, remainder taken from reference TRBV7-6 and TRBJ2-2, is GAGVSQSPRYKVTKRGQDVALRCDPISGHVSLYWYRQALGQGPEFLTYFNYEAQQDKSGLPNDRFSAERPEGSISTLTIQRTEQRDSAMYRCASSAANANTGELFFGEGSRLTVL.

The gene calls are TRBV12-3 or TRBV12-4 and TRBJ2-1; D is uncertain. CDR3 length: 17 residues. V was cut by 5 bases and J by 0 bases, with 17 bases left in between. CDR3 region: CASSQRAIGLSYNEQFF. For the CDR3, the DNA is TGTGCCAGCAGTCAACGGGCGATAGGGCTCTCCTACAATGAGCAGTTCTTC.

The V gene is TRBV20-1, the J gene TRBJ1-5; 7 bases map to TRBD1. After removal of 6 bases from V and 3 bases from J, the junction contained 5 bases not matched to a gene. CDR1 is DFQATT, CDR2 SNEGSKA, per germline (reference sequence). The length of the CDR3 is 13 residues. Here the CDR3 reads CSAAGQHNQPQHF. The CDR3 nucleotides are TGCAGTGCGGCGGGACAGCACAATCAGCCCCAGCATTTT.

This clonotype was seen a handful of times. The rearrangement joins TRBV7-8 to TRBJ2-2; 8 bases line up with TRBD2. After removal of 4 bases from V and 4 bases from J, the junction contained 14 bases not matched to a gene. CDR1 and CDR2 from the germline V gene are SGHVS and FQNEAQ. The CDR3 has 18 residues. CDR3 DNA: TGTGCCAGCAGCTCAAGACGGGGGAGCGGGAGTGTCACCGGGGAGCTGTTTTTT. Its protein is CASSSRRGSGSVTGELFF. The variable domain in full, completed from reference TRBV7-8 and TRBJ2-2, reads GAGVSQSPRYKVAKRGQDVALRCDPISGHVSLFWYQQALGQGPEFLTYFQNEAQLDKSGLPSDRFFAERPEGSVSTLKIQRTQQEDSAVYLCASSSRRGSGSVTGELFFGEGSRLTVL.

The chain couples TRBV7-8 to TRBJ1-1; D gene unclear. CDR1 is SGHVS and CDR2 is FQNEAQ in the germline V gene. This CDR3 region has 16 residues. V dropped 5 bases and J dropped 0 bases, with 16 bases sitting between them. CDR3 sequence (DNA): TGTGCCAGCAGCGCCCGGGCGGCGATATTGAACACTGAAGCTTTCTTT. Amino acid sequence: CASSARAAILNTEAFF.

This clonotype occurred many times. The chain combines TRBV7-9 with TRBJ1-6; D perhaps matches TRBD1 (5 bases). The CDR3 consists of 15 residues. The germline V gene encodes CDR1 SEHNR and CDR2 FQNEAQ (reference sequence). V was clipped by 1 base and J by 6 bases, with 10 bases between them. CDR3 bases: TGTGCCAGCAGCTTAGGGGGCATTGGTAATTCACCCCTCCACTTT. Its translation: CASSLGGIGNSPLHF.

This clonotype was seen only a few times. The chain employs TRBV4-1 and TRBJ1-1; D gene unclear. CDR3 length equals 14 residues. CDR1 and CDR2 from the germline V gene are MGHRA and YSYEKL. The ends were cut back, 0 bases at V and 0 bases at J, with 5 bases in the middle. The CDR3 loop reads CASSQDRLNTEAFF. CDR3 coding DNA: TGCGCCAGCAGCCAAGATCGGCTGAACACTGAAGCTTTCTTT.

The CDR3 nucleotides read TGCAGTGCTGACGGGGAGGGCTACGAGCAGTACTTC. It codes for CSADGEGYEQYF. The rearrangement joins TRBV20-1 to TRBJ2-7; 7 nucleotides match TRBD2. The CDR3 has 12 amino acids. Trimming took 5 bases from V and 3 from J; bases not matched to a gene: 4. The germline gives CDR1 DFQATT, CDR2 SNEGSKA (reference sequence).

This sequence joins TRBV12-3 or TRBV12-4 and TRBJ2-1; TRBD2 might be the D (5 bases). The V and J ends lost 7 bases and 0 bases respectively, with 13 bases between them. The CDR3 covers 15 residues. CDR3 nucleotides: TGTGCCAGCACCCCTAGCCATAGCTCCTACAATGAGCAGTTCTTC. Protein sequence: CASTPSHSSYNEQFF.

This sequence joins TRBV20-1 and TRBJ2-7; 15 nucleotides agree with TRBD2. The CDR3 is 19 amino acids. Per germline, CDR1 DFQATT and CDR2 SNEGSKA (reference sequence). V lost 3 bases and J lost 3; bases outside the gene matches: 15. The CDR3 DNA sequence: TGCAGTGCTAGCGAACCGGGACTAGCGGGAGGTTTCCCCTACTACGAGCAGTACTTC. This gives the protein CSASEPGLAGGFPYYEQYF.

This clonotype was counted only a few times. V gene TRBV14 combines with J gene TRBJ1-2; possible D gene TRBD1, 5 bases. In germline, CDR1 is SGHDN, CDR2 FVKESK. V lost 0 bases and J lost 0, with 17 bases in between. This CDR3 has 18 amino acids. The CDR3 loop is CASSQDQWQGPPNYGYTF. The CDR3 nucleotides read TGTGCCAGCAGCCAAGATCAGTGGCAGGGTCCTCCTAACTATGGCTACACCTTC.

This chain connects TRBV6-2 or TRBV6-3 to TRBJ1-3; D gene unclear. V dropped 2 bases and J dropped 4 bases, with 15 bases sitting between them. Germline V lookup: CDR1 MNHEY, CDR2 SVGEGT. CDR3 length: 16 residues. CDR3 residues: CASSYHPGESGNTIYF. The CDR3 nucleotides are TGTGCCAGCAGTTACCATCCCGGAGAATCAGGAAACACCATATATTTT.

This clonotype occurred many times. CDR3 DNA: TGCGTTGGGGGCACAGATACGCAGTATTTT. Amino acid sequence: CVGGTDTQYF. The chain has TRBV29-1 and TRBJ2-3; no definite D call. The CDR3 runs 10 residues. Germline lookup yields CDR1 SQVTM and CDR2 ANQGSEA.

The sample holds a few counts of this clonotype. V and J are TRBV9 and TRBJ2-5; the D is unclear. There are 15 residues in the CDR3. CDR1 is SGDLS and CDR2 is YYNGEE in the germline V gene. The V end lost 0 bases, the J end lost 1 base, and 10 bases lay between the germline ends. The CDR3 nucleotides are TGTGCCAGCAGCGTAGACCCTACCCCCCAAGAGACCCAGTACTTC. Its protein product is CASSVDPTPQETQYF. Supplemented by reference TRBV9 and TRBJ2-5, the full variable domain reads DSGVTQTPKHLITATGQRVTLRCSPRSGDLSVYWYQQSLDQGLQFLIQYYNGEERAKGNILERFSAQQFPDLHSELNLSSLELGDSALYFCASSVDPTPQETQYFGPGTRLLVL.

This clonotype was observed at least ten times. The V call is TRBV5-1, the J call TRBJ2-5; 13 nucleotides agree with TRBD2. The J segment lost 5 bases and the V segment lost 3 bases, leaving 7 bases of the junction unmatched. The CDR3 loop spans 16 amino acids. Germline CDR1 reads SGHRS; CDR2 reads YFSETQ. CDR3 in amino acids: CASSSGLAGDIETQYF. For the CDR3, the DNA is TGCGCCAGCAGCTCCGGACTAGCGGGGGATATTGAGACCCAGTACTTC. Based on the CDR3 plus reference TRBV5-1 and TRBJ2-5, the full variable domain is KAGVTQTPRYLIKTRGQQVTLSCSPISGHRSVSWYQQTPGQGLQFLFEYFSETQRNKGNFPGRFSGRQFSNSRSEMNVSTLELGDSALYLCASSSGLAGDIETQYFGPGTRLLVL.

This chain links TRBV14 with TRBJ2-1; possible D gene TRBD2, 6 bases. Germline V gives CDR1 SGHDN, CDR2 FVKESK. The CDR3 totals 17 residues. V dropped 1 base and J dropped 1 base, with 14 bases sitting between them. Written as DNA, the CDR3 is TGTGCCAGCAGCCAAGCGTTGGGAGGATGGTCCTACAATGAGCAGTTCTTC. Translating it yields CASSQALGGWSYNEQFF. The variable domain in full, completed from reference TRBV14 and TRBJ2-1, reads EAGVTQFPSHSVIEKGQTVTLRCDPISGHDNLYWYRRVMGKEIKFLLHFVKESKQDESGMPNNRFLAERTGGTYSTLKVQPAELEDSGVYFCASSQALGGWSYNEQFFGPGTRLTVL.

The sample holds a few counts of this clonotype. The genes are TRBV10-3 and TRBJ2-3; no reliable D call. Looked up from germline, CDR1 is ENHRY and CDR2 is SYGVKD. The CDR3 loop spans 13 amino acids. V was cut by 0 bases and J by 6 bases, with 7 bases left in between. The CDR3 DNA sequence: TGTGCCATCAGTGAGTCCCAGGCGGATACGCAGTATTTT. Its protein product is CAISESQADTQYF.

The sample holds many counts of this clonotype. The chain carries TRBV11-2 and TRBJ2-7; D gene ambiguous. The CDR3 covers 18 residues. Looked up from germline, CDR1 is SGHAT and CDR2 is FQNNGV. Trimming pared 3 bases from V and 3 bases from J, leaving 24 bases between. The CDR3: CASSLVASTPFINYEQYF. The CDR3 nucleotides are TGTGCCAGCAGCTTGGTTGCTTCCACTCCCTTTATAAACTACGAGCAGTACTTC.

The rearrangement joins TRBV12-3 or TRBV12-4 to TRBJ2-5; D not resolved. The CDR3 is made up of 16 amino acids. V lost 7 bases to trimming and J lost 0 bases, with 18 bases between them. As DNA, the CDR3 is TGTGCCAGCACCCTTTCCGGTCTTACTCACCAAGAGACCCAGTACTTC. It codes for CASTLSGLTHQETQYF.

This clonotype was recorded only once. This chain uses TRBV28 with TRBJ2-3; D might be TRBD1 or TRBD2, each matching 5 bases. V was clipped by 6 bases and J by 6 bases, with 16 bases between them. Germline assignment: CDR1 MDHEN and CDR2 SYDVKM. The CDR3 extends over 14 amino acids. The chain's CDR3 is CASRSFGANDTQYF. In nucleotides, the CDR3 is TGTGCCAGCAGGAGTTTCGGGGCGAATGATACGCAGTATTTT. Combining the CDR3 with reference TRBV28 and TRBJ2-3 gives the whole variable domain DVKVTQSSRYLVKRTGEKVFLECVQDMDHENMFWYRQDPGLGLRLIYFSYDVKMKEKGDIPEGYSVSREKKERFSLILESASTNQTSMYLCASRSFGANDTQYFGPGTRLTVL.

V usage is TRBV10-3 and J usage is TRBJ1-5, with D possibly matching TRBD1 (5 bases). The length of the CDR3 is 13 residues. Germline-derived CDR1 and CDR2 are ENHRY and SYGVKD. The V and J ends lost 4 bases and 3 bases respectively, with 7 bases between them. This chain's CDR3 is CAISGGANQPQHF. CDR3 DNA: TGTGCCATCAGTGGGGGCGCCAATCAGCCCCAGCATTTT.

V and J are TRBV5-4 and TRBJ1-2; TRBD1 matches 7 bases. Trimming at V came to 4 bases and at J to 6 bases, leaving 9 bases not matched to a gene. CDR1 and CDR2 (germline): SGHNT, YYREEE (reference sequence). The CDR3 covers 14 residues. The CDR3 is CASSKNRGYNGYTF. CDR3 DNA: TGTGCCAGCAGCAAAAACAGGGGTTACAATGGCTACACCTTC.